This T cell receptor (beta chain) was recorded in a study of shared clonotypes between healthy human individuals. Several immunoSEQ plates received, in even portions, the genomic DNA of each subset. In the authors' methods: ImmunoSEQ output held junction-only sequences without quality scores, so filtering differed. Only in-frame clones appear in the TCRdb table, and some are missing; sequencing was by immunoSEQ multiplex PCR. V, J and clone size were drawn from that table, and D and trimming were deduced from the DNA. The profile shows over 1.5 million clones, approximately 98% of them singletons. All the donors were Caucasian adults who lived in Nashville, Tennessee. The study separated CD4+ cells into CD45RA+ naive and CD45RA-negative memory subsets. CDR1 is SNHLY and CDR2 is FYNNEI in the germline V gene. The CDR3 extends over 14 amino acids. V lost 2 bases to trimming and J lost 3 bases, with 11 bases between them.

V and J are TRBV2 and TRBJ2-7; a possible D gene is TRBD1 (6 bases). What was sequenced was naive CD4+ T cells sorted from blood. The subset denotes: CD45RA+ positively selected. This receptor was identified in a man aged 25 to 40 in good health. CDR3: CASSELVRGYEQYF. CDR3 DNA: TGTGCCAGCAGTGAACTTGTCAGGGGCTACGAGCAGTACTTC. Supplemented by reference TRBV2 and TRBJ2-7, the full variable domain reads EPEVTQTPSHQVTQMGQEVILRCVPISNHLYFYWYRQILGQKVEFLVSFYNNEISEKSEIFDDQFSVERPDGSNFTLKIRSTKLEDSAMYFCASSELVRGYEQYFGPGTRLTVT.